A selection of T cell receptor beta chains follows, all from one sample in a study of primary melanoma T cells and metastatic recurrence. Repertoires were generated with immunoSEQ multiplex PCR, while TCRdb's copy carries only in-frame clones and drops some. Here the sample spans some 970 clones, roughly 70% being singletons. Sequencing was performed on melanoma tumor tissue. All receptors derive from a human donor with melanoma. CDR3s include the opening cysteine and the closing phenylalanine or tryptophan. Each record gives: V gene, J gene, clone size, D gene, CDR3 DNA, CDR3 protein. D genes are given only for firm matches. The size of a clone is reported for some rows only, either as once, few or many, or as a class for expanded clones.

v_gene: TRBV25-1
j_gene: TRBJ2-3
abundance: few
d_gene: NA
CDR3nt: TGTGCCAGCAGCAAAGCGGAGGGTACGCAGTATTTT
CDR3aa: CASSKAEGTQYF

v_gene: TRBV1
j_gene: TRBJ2-2
abundance: NA
d_gene: NA
CDR3nt: TGCGCCCCGCCGGGAGTTTTGGGAGTAGCGGGGGGCGGGGAGCTGTTTTTT
CDR3aa: CAPPGVLGVAGGGELFF

v_gene: TRBV30
j_gene: TRBJ2-5
abundance: NA
d_gene: TRBD1
CDR3nt: TGTGCCTGGAGTTGGACAGGGGAGACCCAGTACTTC
CDR3aa: CAWSWTGETQYF

v_gene: TRBV6-8
j_gene: TRBJ1-4
abundance: NA
d_gene: NA
CDR3nt: TGTGCCGCAGGGACCAGAACTAATGAAAAACTGTTTTTT
CDR3aa: CAAGTRTNEKLFF

v_gene: TRBV28
j_gene: TRBJ1-2
abundance: NA
d_gene: NA
CDR3nt: TGTGCCAGCAATAGAGATCTCTATGGCTACACCTTC
CDR3aa: CASNRDLYGYTF

v_gene: TRBV1
j_gene: TRBJ2-7
abundance: NA
d_gene: NA
CDR3nt: TGCGCCAGCAGCCAACACCTAAGGGCAACGTACGAGCAGTACTTC
CDR3aa: CASSQHLRATYEQYF

v_gene: TRBV19
j_gene: TRBJ2-7
abundance: NA
d_gene: NA
CDR3nt: TGTGCCAGTAGTAAGGGCGGGAACCACTACGAGCAGTACTTC
CDR3aa: CASSKGGNHYEQYF

v_gene: TRBV10-3
j_gene: TRBJ1-3
abundance: NA
d_gene: NA
CDR3nt: TGTGCCATCAGTGAGAGCAGGAGTCCCATATCGACTGGAAACACCATATATTTT
CDR3aa: CAISESRSPISTGNTIYF

v_gene: TRBV6-8
j_gene: TRBJ2-7
abundance: NA
d_gene: NA
CDR3nt: TGTGCCAGCAGTACGACTACCACCTACGAGCAGTACTTC
CDR3aa: CASSTTTTYEQYF

v_gene: TRBV25-1
j_gene: TRBJ2-1
abundance: NA
d_gene: NA
CDR3nt: TGTGCCAGCAGTGCAGGGCCCTCCCCATACAATGAGCAGTTCTTC
CDR3aa: CASSAGPSPYNEQFF

v_gene: TRBV23-1
j_gene: TRBJ2-7
abundance: NA
d_gene: TRBD1
CDR3nt: TGCGCCAGCAGCTTGGGGCCAGGGGGCGACTACGAGCAGTACTTC
CDR3aa: CASSLGPGGDYEQYF

v_gene: TRBV15
j_gene: TRBJ2-1
abundance: few
d_gene: TRBD1
CDR3nt: TGTGCCACCACCCCGGACAGGGGGTGGTCGGGAGAGCAGTTCTTC
CDR3aa: CATTPDRGWSGEQFF

v_gene: TRBV11-3
j_gene: TRBJ2-3
abundance: NA
d_gene: TRBD2
CDR3nt: TGTGCCAGCAGCTTTTGGACTAGCGGGGGGCTGAAAGCGCAGTATTTT
CDR3aa: CASSFWTSGGLKAQYF

v_gene: TRBV6-8
j_gene: TRBJ1-1
abundance: NA
d_gene: NA
CDR3nt: TGTGCCAGCAGCACTTCGATGAACACTGAAGCTTTCTTT
CDR3aa: CASSTSMNTEAFF

v_gene: TRBV18
j_gene: TRBJ2-1
abundance: NA
d_gene: NA
CDR3nt: TGTGCCAGCTTCCGGGACCCCTACAATGAGCAGTTCTTC
CDR3aa: CASFRDPYNEQFF

v_gene: TRBV6-7
j_gene: TRBJ1-1
abundance: NA
d_gene: NA
CDR3nt: TGTGCCAGCAGTCCCCGAATTCGGGGGGCGAGTGAAGCTTTCTTT
CDR3aa: CASSPRIRGASEAFF

v_gene: TRBV9
j_gene: TRBJ2-3
abundance: NA
d_gene: NA
CDR3nt: TGTGCCAGCAGCGCCCTGACCCTAGCGAACACGGCAGATACGCAGTATTTT
CDR3aa: CASSALTLANTADTQYF

v_gene: TRBV5-1
j_gene: TRBJ2-3
abundance: NA
d_gene: NA
CDR3nt: TGCGCCAGCAGCTTAGGCAGGGGAACAGATACGCAGTATTTT
CDR3aa: CASSLGRGTDTQYF

v_gene: TRBV11-3
j_gene: TRBJ1-6
abundance: NA
d_gene: TRBD1
CDR3nt: TGTGCCAGCAGTCATCCCAGGGACAGCTCACCCCTCCACTTT
CDR3aa: CASSHPRDSSPLHF

v_gene: TRBV1
j_gene: TRBJ2-7
abundance: NA
d_gene: NA
CDR3nt: TGCGCCAGCAGCCAGGCTGCGACAGAGGCCTCCTACGAGCAGTACTTC
CDR3aa: CASSQAATEASYEQYF

v_gene: TRBV18
j_gene: TRBJ2-3
abundance: NA
d_gene: TRBD2
CDR3nt: TGTGCCAGCTCAGCGGGACTAGCCTTAGATACGCAGTATTTT
CDR3aa: CASSAGLALDTQYF

v_gene: TRBV15
j_gene: TRBJ1-5
abundance: NA
d_gene: TRBD1
CDR3nt: TGTGCCACCAGCAGAGGCAGGACAGGGACGAGCAATCAGCCCCAGCATTTT
CDR3aa: CATSRGRTGTSNQPQHF